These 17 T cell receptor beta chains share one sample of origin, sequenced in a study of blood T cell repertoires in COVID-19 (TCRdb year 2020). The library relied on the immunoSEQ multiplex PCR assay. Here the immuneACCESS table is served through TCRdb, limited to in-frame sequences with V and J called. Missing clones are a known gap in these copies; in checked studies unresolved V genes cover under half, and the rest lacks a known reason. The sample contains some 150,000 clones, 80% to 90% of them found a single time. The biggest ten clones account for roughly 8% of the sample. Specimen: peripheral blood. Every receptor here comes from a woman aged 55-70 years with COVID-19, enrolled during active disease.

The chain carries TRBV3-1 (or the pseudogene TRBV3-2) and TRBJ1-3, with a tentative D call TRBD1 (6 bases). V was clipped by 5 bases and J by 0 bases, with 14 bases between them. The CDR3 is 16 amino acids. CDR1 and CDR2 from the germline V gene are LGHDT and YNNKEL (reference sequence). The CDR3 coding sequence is TGTGCCAGCAGCGCAAGTCTCAGGGGCTCTGGAAACACCATATATTTT. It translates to CASSASLRGSGNTIYF.

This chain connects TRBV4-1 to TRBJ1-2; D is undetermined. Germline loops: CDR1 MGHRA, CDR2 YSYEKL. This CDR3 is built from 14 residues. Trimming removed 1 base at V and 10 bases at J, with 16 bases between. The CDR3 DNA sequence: TGCGCCAGCAGCCAAGCTGGCTTTTTCCCATTCTACACCTTC. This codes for CASSQAGFFPFYTF.

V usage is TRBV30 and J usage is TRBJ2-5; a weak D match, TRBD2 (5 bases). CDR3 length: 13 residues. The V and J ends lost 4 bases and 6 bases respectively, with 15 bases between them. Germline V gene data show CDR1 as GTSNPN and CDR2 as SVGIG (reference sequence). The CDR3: CAWNSGLGQTQYF. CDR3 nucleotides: TGTGCCTGGAATTCCGGACTCGGCCAGACCCAGTACTTC.

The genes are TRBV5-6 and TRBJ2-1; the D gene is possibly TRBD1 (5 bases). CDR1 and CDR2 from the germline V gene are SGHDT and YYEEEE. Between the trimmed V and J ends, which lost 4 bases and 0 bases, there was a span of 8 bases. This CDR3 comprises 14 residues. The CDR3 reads CASSRQGSYNEQFF. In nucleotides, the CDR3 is TGTGCCAGCAGCCGCCAGGGCTCCTACAATGAGCAGTTCTTC.

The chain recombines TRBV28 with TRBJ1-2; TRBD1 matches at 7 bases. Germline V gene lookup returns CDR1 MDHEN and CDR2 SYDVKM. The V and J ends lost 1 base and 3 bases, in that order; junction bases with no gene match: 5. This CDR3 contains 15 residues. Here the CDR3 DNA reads TGTGCCAGCAGTTTATCACCCGGGACAGACTATGGCTACACCTTC. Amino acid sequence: CASSLSPGTDYGYTF.

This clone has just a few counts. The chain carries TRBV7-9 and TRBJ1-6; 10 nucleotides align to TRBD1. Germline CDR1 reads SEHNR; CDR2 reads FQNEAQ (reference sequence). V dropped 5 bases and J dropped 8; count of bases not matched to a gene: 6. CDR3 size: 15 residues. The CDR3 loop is CASSPSGTGDSPLHF. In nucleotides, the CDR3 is TGTGCCAGCAGCCCATCCGGGACAGGGGATTCACCCCTCCACTTT.

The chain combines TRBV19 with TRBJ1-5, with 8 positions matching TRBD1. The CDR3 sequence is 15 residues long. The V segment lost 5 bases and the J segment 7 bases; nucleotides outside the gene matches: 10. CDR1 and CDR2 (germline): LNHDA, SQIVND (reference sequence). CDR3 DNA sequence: TGTGCCAGTAGTGCGAATAGAGGGACAGGACAGCCCCAGCATTTT. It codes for CASSANRGTGQPQHF.

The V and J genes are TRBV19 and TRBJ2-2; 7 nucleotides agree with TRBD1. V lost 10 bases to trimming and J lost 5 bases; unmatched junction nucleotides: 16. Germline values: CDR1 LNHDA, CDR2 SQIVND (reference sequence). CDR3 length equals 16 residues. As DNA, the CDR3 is TGTGCCACCAAACCGGGACAGATGACACAAACCGGGGAGCTGTTTTTT. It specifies CATKPGQMTQTGELFF.

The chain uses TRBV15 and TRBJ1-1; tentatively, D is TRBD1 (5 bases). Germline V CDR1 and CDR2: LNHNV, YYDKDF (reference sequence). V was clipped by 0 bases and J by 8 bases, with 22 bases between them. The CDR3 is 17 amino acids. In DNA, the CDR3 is TGTGCCACCAGCAGAGACCCCAGGGTGGGAGGGACCTCGGAAGCTTTCTTT. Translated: CATSRDPRVGGTSEAFF.

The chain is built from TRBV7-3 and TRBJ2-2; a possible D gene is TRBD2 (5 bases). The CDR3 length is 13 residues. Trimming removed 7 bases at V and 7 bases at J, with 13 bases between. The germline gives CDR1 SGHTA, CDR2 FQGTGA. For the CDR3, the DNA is TGTGCCAGCACCTCCCTCGGAGGCGGGGAGCTGTTTTTT. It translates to CASTSLGGGELFF.

DNA for the CDR3: TGTGCCAGCAGCGGACTTAGCGGGGGAAGCACAGATACGCAGTATTTT. Its translation is CASSGLSGGSTDTQYF. The chain uses TRBV6-4 and TRBJ2-3, with 9 positions matching TRBD2. V was clipped by 6 bases and J by 0 bases; unmatched bases: 7. The CDR3 loop spans 16 amino acids. Germline-derived CDR1 and CDR2 are MRHNA and SNTAGT.

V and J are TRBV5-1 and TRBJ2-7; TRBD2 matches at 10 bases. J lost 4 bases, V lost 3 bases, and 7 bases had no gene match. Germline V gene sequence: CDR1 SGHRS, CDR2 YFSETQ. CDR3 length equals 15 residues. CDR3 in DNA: TGCGCCAGCAGCTCCCGGACTAGCGGAGGTTACGAGCAGTACTTC. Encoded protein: CASSSRTSGGYEQYF.

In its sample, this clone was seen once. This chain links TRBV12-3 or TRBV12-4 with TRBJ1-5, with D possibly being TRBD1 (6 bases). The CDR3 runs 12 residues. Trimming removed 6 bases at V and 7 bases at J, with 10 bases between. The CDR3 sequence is CASSWTAQPQHF. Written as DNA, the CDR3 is TGTGCCAGCAGCTGGACAGCCCAGCCCCAGCATTTT.

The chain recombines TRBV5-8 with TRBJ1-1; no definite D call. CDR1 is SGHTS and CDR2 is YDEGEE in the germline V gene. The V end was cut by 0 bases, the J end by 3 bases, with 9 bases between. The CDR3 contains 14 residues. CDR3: CASSLEPRDTEAFF. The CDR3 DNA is TGTGCCAGCAGCTTGGAGCCACGGGACACTGAAGCTTTCTTT.

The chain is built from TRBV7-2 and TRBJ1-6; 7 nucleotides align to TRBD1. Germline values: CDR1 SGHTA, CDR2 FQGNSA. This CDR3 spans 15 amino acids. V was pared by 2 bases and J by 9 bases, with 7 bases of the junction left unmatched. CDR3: CASSLYPQGSSPLHF. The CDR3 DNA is TGTGCCAGCAGCTTATATCCACAGGGGAGTTCACCCCTCCACTTT. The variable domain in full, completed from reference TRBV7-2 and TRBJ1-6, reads GAGVSQSPSNKVTEKGKDVELRCDPISGHTALYWYRQSLGQGLEFLIYFQGNSAPDKSGLPSDRFSAERTGGSVSTLTIQRTQQEDSAVYLCASSLYPQGSSPLHFGNGTRLTVT.

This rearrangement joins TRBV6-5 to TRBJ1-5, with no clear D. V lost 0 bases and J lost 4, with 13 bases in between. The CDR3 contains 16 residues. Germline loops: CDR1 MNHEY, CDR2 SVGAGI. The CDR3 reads CASSYSTWLHNQPQHF. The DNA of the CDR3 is TGTGCCAGCAGTTACTCGACTTGGCTACATAATCAGCCCCAGCATTTT.

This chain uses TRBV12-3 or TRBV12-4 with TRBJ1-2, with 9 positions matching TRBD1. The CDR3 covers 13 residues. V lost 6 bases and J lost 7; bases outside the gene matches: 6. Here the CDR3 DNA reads TGTGCCAGCAGGCCTACAGGGGGCCGTGGCTACACCTTC. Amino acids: CASRPTGGRGYTF.